Each of the 27 T cell receptor beta chains below was sequenced from the same sample in a study of T cells in Graves' hyperthyroidism and ophthalmopathy. RNA transcripts served as the template for amplifying TCR beta CDR3 regions. HTBI primers drove first-round RT-PCR of the TCR CDR3. Each CDR3 protein is one row after TCRdb ran MiXCR on the multiplex PCR reads. Of about 560,000 distinct CDR3 sequences in the sample, about a sixth were seen once. The source material was blood. Receptors originate from a woman younger than 45 with Graves' hyperthyroidism.

The sample holds one count of this clonotype. V gene TRBV5-1 combines with J gene TRBJ2-1; 12 nucleotides match TRBD2. The V and J ends lost 0 bases and 0 bases, in that order; junction bases with no gene match: 7. The CDR3 covers 19 residues. The germline V gene has CDR1 SGHRS and CDR2 YFSETQ. In DNA, the CDR3 is TGCGCCAGCAGCTTGGGGCTAGCGGGGGGGCCGAGCTCCTACAATGAGCAGTTCTTC. It yields the protein CASSLGLAGGPSSYNEQFF.

Only a few counts were recorded for this clonotype. This chain connects TRBV5-1 to TRBJ2-7, with a weak D call TRBD2 (5 bases). Trimming left V 4 bases short and J 6 bases short, with 23 bases between. The CDR3 spans 16 residues. CDR1 and CDR2 (germline): SGHRS, YFSETQ. The CDR3 coding sequence is TGCGCCAGCAGCGAAAATGGAGCGGCTTTGGGTCGCGAGCAGTACTTC. Its protein product is CASSENGAALGREQYF.

This clonotype was detected only a few times. The chain employs TRBV28 and TRBJ2-7; weak D call: TRBD1 (5 bases). V dropped 6 bases and J dropped 4 bases, with 10 bases sitting between them. This CDR3 comprises 12 residues. CDR1 and CDR2 (germline): MDHEN, SYDVKM. The CDR3 is CASRQQEYEQYF. The DNA of the CDR3 is TGTGCCAGCAGACAACAGGAATACGAGCAGTACTTC.

In this sample, this clonotype turned up a few times. This rearrangement joins TRBV29-1 to TRBJ1-2; 9 positions match TRBD1. This CDR3 has 12 residues. Per the germline V gene, CDR1 is SQVTM and CDR2 is ANQGSEA. The J segment lost 4 bases and the V segment lost 6 bases, leaving 3 bases of the junction unmatched. CDR3 amino acids: CSVAGQGYGYTF. The CDR3, as DNA: TGCAGCGTCGCGGGACAGGGCTATGGCTACACCTTC.

V gene TRBV6-2 or TRBV6-3 combines with J gene TRBJ2-1; D is unclear. Trimming cost V 8 bases and J 9 bases, with 14 bases left between them. The CDR3 consists of 12 residues. The germline V gene encodes CDR1 MNHEY and CDR2 SVGEGT. The CDR3 loop is CASSSAWSEQFF. The DNA for the CDR3 is TGTGCCAGCTCCTCAGCGTGGAGTGAGCAGTTCTTC.

This clonotype was counted between two and nine times. The rearrangement links TRBV3-1 to TRBJ2-7, with D tentatively TRBD1 (6 bases). CDR1 is LGHDT and CDR2 is YNNKEL in the germline V gene (reference sequence). The V end lost 4 bases, the J end lost 6 bases, and 13 bases lay between the germline ends. This CDR3 has 13 amino acids. Written as DNA, the CDR3 is TGTGCCAGCAGCCCCGTTTCAGGGGTCGAGCAGTACTTC. Protein sequence: CASSPVSGVEQYF.

The V call is TRBV7-7, the J call TRBJ2-3; 9 nucleotides align to TRBD1. From germline, CDR1 is SSHAT and CDR2 FNYEAQ (reference sequence). V lost 1 base to trimming and J lost 5 bases; unmatched junction nucleotides: 4. The CDR3 loop spans 15 amino acids. The CDR3 DNA sequence: TGTGCCAGCAGCTTAGGGACAGGGGAATTAGATACGCAGTATTTT. Translated, it gives CASSLGTGELDTQYF. Together with reference TRBV7-7 and TRBJ2-3, the CDR3 gives the full variable domain: GAGVSQSPRYKVTKRGQDVTLRCDPISSHATLYWYQQALGQGPEFLTYFNYEAQPDKSGLPSDRFSAERPEGSISTLTIQRTEQRDSAMYRCASSLGTGELDTQYFGPGTRLTVL.

This clonotype appeared a few times. This sequence joins TRBV29-1 and TRBJ2-2; D is perhaps TRBD2 (7 bases). This CDR3 is built from 15 residues. CDR1 and CDR2 (germline): SQVTM, ANQGSEA. With 2 bases removed from V and 9 bases from J, the gap between germline ends came to 19 bases. CDR3 nucleotide sequence: TGCAGCGTTGAACCGGGGGGCGAAAACCCCCGGGAGCTGTTTTTT. Translation: CSVEPGGENPRELFF.

The sample holds many counts of this clonotype. The chain carries TRBV5-1 and TRBJ2-7, with D unclear. V gave up 0 bases and J gave up 3 bases, with 16 bases separating them. Germline CDR1 and CDR2: SGHRS and YFSETQ. The CDR3 spans 16 residues. In DNA, the CDR3 is TGCGCCAGCAGCTTGGGACGAGTAGGCATCCTCTACGAGCAGTACTTC. It translates to CASSLGRVGILYEQYF.

This clonotype was counted a few times. The J gene is TRBJ1-5, the V gene TRBV10-3, with 10 positions matching TRBD1. Germline V lookup: CDR1 ENHRY, CDR2 SYGVKD. The V and J ends lost 2 bases and 6 bases, in that order; junction bases with no gene match: 1. The CDR3 has 14 residues. The CDR3 loop reads CAISERQGAQPQHF. The DNA for the CDR3 is TGTGCCATCAGTGAGAGACAGGGGGCTCAGCCCCAGCATTTT.

This clonotype was seen ten or more times. J is TRBJ1-2 and V is TRBV10-3; TRBD1 agrees at 10 bases. CDR1 and CDR2 (germline): ENHRY, SYGVKD. The CDR3 covers 14 residues. Trimming took 5 bases from V and 4 from J; bases not matched to a gene: 4. CDR3 in DNA: TGTGCCATCAGTAACGGACAGGGGGGCTATGGCTACACCTTC. Its translation: CAISNGQGGYGYTF.

On this clonotype itself: Given a much more abundant clone one base away, this may be a read error. J is TRBJ1-1 and V is TRBV28; perhaps TRBD1 as D (5 bases). Germline assignment: CDR1 MDHEN and CDR2 SYDVKM. Trimming removed 9 bases at V and 3 bases at J, with 23 bases between. The CDR3 runs to 16 residues. CDR3: CASFRSTGVMDTEAFF. CDR3 DNA: TGTGCCAGTTTCAGAAGCACAGGAGTCATGGACACTGAAGCTTTCTTT.

This clonotype was seen at least ten times. This sequence joins TRBV10-3 and TRBJ2-7; D is perhaps TRBD1 (6 bases). The V gene's germline CDR1 is ENHRY and CDR2 SYGVKD. The CDR3 spans 15 residues. V was clipped by 0 bases and J by 6 bases, with 15 bases between them. The CDR3: CAISESGAGVGEQYF. CDR3 DNA: TGTGCCATCAGTGAGTCCGGGGCAGGGGTCGGCGAGCAGTACTTC.

The V and J genes are TRBV11-1 and TRBJ1-3; no firm D call. CDR1 is SGHAT, CDR2 FQDESV, per germline (reference sequence). The CDR3 is 13 amino acids. V was clipped by 5 bases and J by 13 bases, with 18 bases between them. CDR3 bases: TGTGCCAGCAGCCAAGATCAAACACGTCCGATATATTTT. Its translation: CASSQDQTRPIYF. Using reference TRBV11-1 and TRBJ1-3 for the parts outside the CDR3, the full variable domain is EAEVAQSPRYKITEKSQAVAFWCDPISGHATLYWYRQILGQGPELLVQFQDESVVDDSQLPKDRFSAERLKGVDSTLKIQPAELGDSAMYLCASSQDQTRPIYFGEGSWLTVV.

The genes are TRBV3-1 and TRBJ1-2; D uncertain. Trimming removed 0 bases at V and 8 bases at J, with 13 bases between. This CDR3 is 14 amino acids long. Germline V CDR1 and CDR2: LGHDT, YNNKEL (reference sequence). The CDR3 nucleotides are TGTGCCAGCAGCCAAGACATGAGTTCGGGAGGCTACACCTTC. This encodes CASSQDMSSGGYTF. The variable domain in full, with the rest retrieved from reference TRBV3-1 and TRBJ1-2, is DTAVSQTPKYLVTQMGNDKSIKCEQNLGHDTMYWYKQDSKKFLKIMFSYNNKELIINETVPNRFSPKSPDKAHLNLHINSLELGDSAVYFCASSQDMSSGGYTFGSGTRLTVV.

This clonotype has a handful of counts. The chain carries TRBV12-5 and TRBJ2-1, with 9 bases identical to TRBD2. V lost 5 bases and J lost 2; bases outside the gene matches: 4. Looked up from germline, CDR1 is LGHNT and CDR2 is FRNRAP. This CDR3 is 15 amino acids long. The CDR3 DNA reads TGTGCTAGTGGTATAGCGGGAGCCGCCTACAATGAGCAGTTCTTC. Translation: CASGIAGAAYNEQFF.

The table lists this clonotype with many counts. The chain joins TRBV20-1 to TRBJ2-7; a possible D gene is TRBD1 (7 bases). Germline-derived CDR1 and CDR2 are DFQATT and SNEGSKA (reference sequence). Trimming took off 2 bases at V and 7 bases at J, with 21 bases between the two ends. This CDR3 has 15 residues. CDR3 DNA: TGCAGTGCTAGAACTATAGACAGGGACTCGGGGGAGCAGTACTTC. Its translation: CSARTIDRDSGEQYF.

This chain connects TRBV9 to TRBJ2-5, with 8 bases aligning to TRBD2. CDR1 SGDLS and CDR2 YYNGEE come from the germline V gene. The CDR3 loop spans 14 amino acids. Trimming cost V 2 bases and J 5 bases; bases outside gene matches: 5. DNA of the CDR3: TGTGCCAGCAGCGTCAGCGGGAGAATGGAGACCCAGTACTTC. Its protein product is CASSVSGRMETQYF.

This clonotype was seen many times. The gene calls are TRBV28 and TRBJ2-3; D is unresolved. The CDR3 runs 12 residues. V dropped 3 bases and J dropped 4 bases, with 5 bases sitting between them. Germline V gene data show CDR1 as MDHEN and CDR2 as SYDVKM. CDR3: CASSFVPDTQYF. CDR3 in DNA: TGTGCCAGCAGTTTCGTTCCAGATACGCAGTATTTT.

This clonotype showed up many times. The chain links TRBV12-3 or TRBV12-4 to TRBJ1-1; unclear D gene. The V end was cut by 4 bases, the J end by 2 bases, with 11 bases between. This CDR3 spans 14 amino acids. CDR3 DNA sequence: TGTGCCAGCAGTTGGAGGCAAGTTAACACTGAAGCTTTCTTT. Its protein product is CASSWRQVNTEAFF.

This chain joins TRBV20-1 and TRBJ1-5, with D maybe TRBD1 (5 bases). In germline, CDR1 is DFQATT, CDR2 SNEGSKA (reference sequence). V was clipped by 6 bases and J by 7 bases, with 13 bases between them. The CDR3 loop spans 12 amino acids. CDR3 bases: TGCAGTGCCTTTGAGGGGCAGCAGCCCCAGCATTTT. It yields the protein CSAFEGQQPQHF.

This clonotype was observed many times. V usage is TRBV20-1 and J usage is TRBJ2-1; D is undetermined. The germline V gene encodes CDR1 DFQATT and CDR2 SNEGSKA (reference sequence). V was pared by 5 bases and J by 10 bases, with 9 bases between. The CDR3 length is 10 residues. In nucleotides, the CDR3 is TGCAGTGCTCATTTAGTGGAGCAGTTCTTC. Residues: CSAHLVEQFF.

This clonotype was counted between two and nine times. The J gene is TRBJ2-7, the V gene TRBV4-1; D is undetermined. Germline assignment: CDR1 MGHRA and CDR2 YSYEKL. Trimming took off 1 base at V and 0 bases at J, with 4 bases between the two ends. The CDR3 totals 13 residues. DNA of the CDR3: TGCGCCAGCAGCCAAGGCTTCTCCTACGAGCAGTACTTC. This encodes CASSQGFSYEQYF.

This clonotype was found many times. J is TRBJ2-1 and V is TRBV28; D is ambiguous. V was pared by 7 bases and J by 4 bases, with 14 bases between. The CDR3 length is 14 residues. In germline, CDR1 is MDHEN, CDR2 SYDVKM. The CDR3 DNA reads as TGTGCCAGCACCCCCCCCCCCCTATACAATGAGCAGTTCTTC. Its protein product is CASTPPPLYNEQFF. The full variable domain, completed using reference TRBV28 and TRBJ2-1, is DVKVTQSSRYLVKRTGEKVFLECVQDMDHENMFWYRQDPGLGLRLIYFSYDVKMKEKGDIPEGYSVSREKKERFSLILESASTNQTSMYLCASTPPPLYNEQFFGPGTRLTVL.

This clonotype was observed at least ten times. This chain's CDR3 is CASTGRSTEAFF. In nucleotides, the CDR3 is TGTGCCTCTACAGGGCGGAGCACTGAAGCTTTCTTT. The chain combines TRBV30 with TRBJ1-1; a possible D gene is TRBD1 (6 bases). V dropped 7 bases and J dropped 4 bases, with 13 bases sitting between them. The CDR3 runs to 12 residues. Looked up from germline, CDR1 is GTSNPN and CDR2 is SVGIG (reference sequence).

The chain uses TRBV20-1 and TRBJ2-1; D uncertain. V shed 3 bases and J shed 6 bases, with 9 bases lying between them. Looked up from germline, CDR1 is DFQATT and CDR2 is SNEGSKA (reference sequence). This CDR3 comprises 12 residues. This chain's CDR3 is CSASGLGNEQFF. DNA of the CDR3: TGCAGTGCTAGTGGCTTGGGCAATGAGCAGTTCTTC.

This clonotype appeared many times. This chain connects TRBV28 to TRBJ2-3; 11 bases map to TRBD2. CDR1 is MDHEN, CDR2 SYDVKM, per germline. The CDR3 length is 16 residues. V trimming: 7 bases; J trimming: 1 base; junction bases outside the gene matches: 7. CDR3 region: CASIPGLAEGTDTQYF. CDR3 bases: TGTGCCAGCATCCCGGGACTAGCGGAGGGCACAGATACGCAGTATTTT.